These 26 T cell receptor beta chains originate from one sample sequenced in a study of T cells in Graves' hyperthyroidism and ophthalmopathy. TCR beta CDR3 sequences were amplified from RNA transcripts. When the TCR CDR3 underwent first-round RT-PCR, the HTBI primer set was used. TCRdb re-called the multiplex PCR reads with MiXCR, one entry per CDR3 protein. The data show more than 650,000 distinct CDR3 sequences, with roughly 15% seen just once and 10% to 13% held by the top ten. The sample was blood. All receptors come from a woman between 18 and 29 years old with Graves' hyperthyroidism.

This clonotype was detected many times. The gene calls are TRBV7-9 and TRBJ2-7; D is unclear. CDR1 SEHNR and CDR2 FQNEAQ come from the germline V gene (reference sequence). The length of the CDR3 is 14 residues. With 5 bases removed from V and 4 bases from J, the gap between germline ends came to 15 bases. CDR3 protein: CASSPPWETYEQYF. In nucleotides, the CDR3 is TGTGCCAGCAGCCCACCTTGGGAAACTTACGAGCAGTACTTC.

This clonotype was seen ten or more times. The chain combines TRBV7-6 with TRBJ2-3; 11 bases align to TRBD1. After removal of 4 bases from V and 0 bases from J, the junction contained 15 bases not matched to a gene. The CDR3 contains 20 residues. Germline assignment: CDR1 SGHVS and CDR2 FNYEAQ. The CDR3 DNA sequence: TGTGCCAGCAGCTACCCACAAGGACAGGGGGCGTTAGCCAGCACAGATACGCAGTATTTT. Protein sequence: CASSYPQGQGALASTDTQYF.

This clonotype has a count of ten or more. The CDR3 bases are TGTGCCAGCAGCTTTTCGGGGGCCGCCCTTGAAGCTTTCTTT. Protein sequence: CASSFSGAALEAFF. The rearrangement links TRBV13 to TRBJ1-1; TRBD1 is a possible D gene (6 bases). The CDR3 sequence is 14 residues long. The V gene's germline CDR1 is PRHDT and CDR2 FYEKMQ (reference sequence). Between the trimmed V and J ends, which lost 3 bases and 7 bases, there was a span of 15 bases.

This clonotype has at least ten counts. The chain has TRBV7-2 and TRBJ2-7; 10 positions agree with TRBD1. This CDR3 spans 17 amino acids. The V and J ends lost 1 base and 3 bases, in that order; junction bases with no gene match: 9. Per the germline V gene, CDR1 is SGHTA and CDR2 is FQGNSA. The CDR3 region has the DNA TGTGCCAGCAGCTTAGTGGCGGGACAGGGGATCGGCTACGAGCAGTACTTC. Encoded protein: CASSLVAGQGIGYEQYF.

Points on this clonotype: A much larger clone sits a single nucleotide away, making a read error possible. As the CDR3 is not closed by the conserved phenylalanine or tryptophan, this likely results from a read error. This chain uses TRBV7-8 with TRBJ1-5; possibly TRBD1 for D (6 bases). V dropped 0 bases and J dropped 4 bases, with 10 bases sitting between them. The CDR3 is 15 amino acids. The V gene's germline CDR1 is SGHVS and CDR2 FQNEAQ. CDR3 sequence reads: CASSLAGTLNQPQHI. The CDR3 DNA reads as TGTGCCAGCAGCTTAGCCGGGACACTTAATCAGCCCCAGCATATT.

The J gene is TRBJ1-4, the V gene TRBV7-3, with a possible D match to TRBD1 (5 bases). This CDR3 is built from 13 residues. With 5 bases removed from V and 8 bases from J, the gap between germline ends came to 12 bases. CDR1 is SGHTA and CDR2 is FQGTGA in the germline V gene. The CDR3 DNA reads TGTGCCAGCAGCCCGGGACGGAAAGAAAAACTGTTTTTT. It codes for CASSPGRKEKLFF.

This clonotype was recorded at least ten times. CDR3 sequence (DNA): TGTGCCAGCTCACCCACCTTCACAGGGACCGATGGCTACACCTTC. It codes for CASSPTFTGTDGYTF. The V gene is TRBV18, the J gene TRBJ1-2, with D perhaps matching TRBD1 (6 bases). V was pared by 3 bases and J by 6 bases, with 17 bases between. CDR1 and CDR2 from the germline V gene are KGHSH and LQKENI. The CDR3 is made up of 15 amino acids.

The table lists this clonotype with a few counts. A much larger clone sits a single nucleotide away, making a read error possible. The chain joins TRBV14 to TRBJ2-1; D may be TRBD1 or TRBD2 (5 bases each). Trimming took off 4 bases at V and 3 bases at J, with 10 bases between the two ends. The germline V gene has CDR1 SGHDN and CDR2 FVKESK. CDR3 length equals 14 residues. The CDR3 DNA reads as TGTGCCAGCAGCCCCCGGGGCTTCTACAATGAGCAGTTCTTC. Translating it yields CASSPRGFYNEQFF.

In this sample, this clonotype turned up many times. CDR3 DNA sequence: TGTGCCAGCAGTTTATACCGGGAAACCACAGATACGCAGTATTTT. Translation: CASSLYRETTDTQYF. The rearrangement links TRBV28 to TRBJ2-3; TRBD2 might be the D (5 bases). Germline CDR1 MDHEN, CDR2 SYDVKM. The CDR3 consists of 15 residues. V was cut by 1 base and J by 2 bases, with 10 bases left in between.

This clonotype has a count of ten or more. The chain's CDR3 is CASSEAPGTGTDTQYF. The CDR3 DNA reads TGTGCCAGCAGTGAAGCCCCGGGAACGGGCACAGATACGCAGTATTTT. V is TRBV6-1 and J is TRBJ2-3; D is perhaps TRBD2 (5 bases). This CDR3 comprises 16 residues. The germline V gene encodes CDR1 MNHNS and CDR2 SASEGT. Trimming took 0 bases from V and 1 from J, leaving 11 bases between them.

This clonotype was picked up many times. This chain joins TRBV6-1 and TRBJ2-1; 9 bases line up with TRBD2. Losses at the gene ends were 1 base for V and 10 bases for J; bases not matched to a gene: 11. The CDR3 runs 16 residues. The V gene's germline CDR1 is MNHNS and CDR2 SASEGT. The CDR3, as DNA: TGTGCCAGCAGTGAAGGGGTAGCGGGAGATCCCCTCGAGCAGTTCTTC. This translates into CASSEGVAGDPLEQFF.

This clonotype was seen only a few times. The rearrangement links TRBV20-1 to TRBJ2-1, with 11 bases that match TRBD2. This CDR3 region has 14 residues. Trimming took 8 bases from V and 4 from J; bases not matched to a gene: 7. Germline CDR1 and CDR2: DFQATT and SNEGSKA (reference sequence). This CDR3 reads CSLPGLADYNEQFF. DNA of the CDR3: TGCAGTCTACCGGGACTAGCGGATTACAATGAGCAGTTCTTC.

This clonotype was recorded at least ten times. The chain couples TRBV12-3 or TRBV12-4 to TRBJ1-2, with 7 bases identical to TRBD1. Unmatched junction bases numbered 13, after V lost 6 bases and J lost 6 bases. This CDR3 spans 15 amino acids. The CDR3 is CASSSRQGVKNGYTF. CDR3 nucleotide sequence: TGTGCCAGCAGCTCAAGACAGGGTGTTAAAAATGGCTACACCTTC.

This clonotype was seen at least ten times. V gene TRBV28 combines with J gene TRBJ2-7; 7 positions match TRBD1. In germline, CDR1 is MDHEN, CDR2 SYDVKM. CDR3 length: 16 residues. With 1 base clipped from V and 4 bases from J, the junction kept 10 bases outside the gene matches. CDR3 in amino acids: CASSLFRTGRTYEQYF. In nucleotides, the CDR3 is TGTGCCAGCAGTTTATTCCGGACAGGAAGAACGTACGAGCAGTACTTC.

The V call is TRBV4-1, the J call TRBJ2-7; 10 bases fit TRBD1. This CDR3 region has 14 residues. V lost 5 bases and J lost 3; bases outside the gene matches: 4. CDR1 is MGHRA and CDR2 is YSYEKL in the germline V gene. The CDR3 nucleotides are TGCGCCAGCAGCTTCCGGACAGGGGGCTACGAGCAGTACTTC. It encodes CASSFRTGGYEQYF.

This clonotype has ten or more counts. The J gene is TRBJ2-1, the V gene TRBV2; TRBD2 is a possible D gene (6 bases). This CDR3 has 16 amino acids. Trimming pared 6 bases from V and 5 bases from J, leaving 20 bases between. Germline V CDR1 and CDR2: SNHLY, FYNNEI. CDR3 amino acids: CASRLRGLQDDNEQFF. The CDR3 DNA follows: TGTGCCAGCAGGCTCCGGGGACTGCAAGATGACAATGAGCAGTTCTTC. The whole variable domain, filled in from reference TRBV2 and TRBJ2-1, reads EPEVTQTPSHQVTQMGQEVILRCVPISNHLYFYWYRQILGQKVEFLVSFYNNEISEKSEIFDDQFSVERPDGSNFTLKIRSTKLEDSAMYFCASRLRGLQDDNEQFFGPGTRLTVL.

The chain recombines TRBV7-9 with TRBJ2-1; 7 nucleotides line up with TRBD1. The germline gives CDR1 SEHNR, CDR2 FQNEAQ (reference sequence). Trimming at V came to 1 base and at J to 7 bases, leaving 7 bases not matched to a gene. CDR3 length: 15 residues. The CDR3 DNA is TGTGCCAGCAGCTTAGGTGAGACAGGGTTGAATGAGCAGTTCTTC. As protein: CASSLGETGLNEQFF.

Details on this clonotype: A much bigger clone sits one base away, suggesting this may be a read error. In nucleotides, the CDR3 is TGCAGTGCTAGGCGGGACGGGGTCGGCCAGCCCCAGCATTTT. Its translation is CSARRDGVGQPQHF. The J gene is TRBJ1-5, the V gene TRBV20-1; TRBD1 might be the D (5 bases). Germline V gene data show CDR1 as DFQATT and CDR2 as SNEGSKA (reference sequence). The CDR3 is 14 amino acids. Trimming removed 3 bases from V and 7 bases from J, with 16 bases in between.

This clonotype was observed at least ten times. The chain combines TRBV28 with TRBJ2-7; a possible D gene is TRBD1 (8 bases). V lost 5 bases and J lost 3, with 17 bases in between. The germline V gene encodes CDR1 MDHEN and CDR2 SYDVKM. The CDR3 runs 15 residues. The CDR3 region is CASSQEDREGYEQYF. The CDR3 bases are TGTGCCAGCAGTCAAGAGGACAGGGAGGGCTACGAGCAGTACTTC.

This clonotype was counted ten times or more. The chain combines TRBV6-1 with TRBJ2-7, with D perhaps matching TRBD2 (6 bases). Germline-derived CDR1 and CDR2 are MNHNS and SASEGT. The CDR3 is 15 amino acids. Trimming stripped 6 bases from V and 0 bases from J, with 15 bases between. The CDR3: CASSRRDFGSYEQYF. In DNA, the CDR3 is TGTGCCAGCAGCCGGAGGGACTTTGGCTCCTACGAGCAGTACTTC.

CDR3 loop: CASRDSNSHEQYF. DNA for the CDR3: TGTGCCAGCCGGGACAGTAACTCGCACGAGCAGTACTTC. The gene calls are TRBV27 and TRBJ2-7, with 7 bases fitting TRBD1. V shed 8 bases, J shed 5 bases, and the junction held 9 bases outside the gene matches. The CDR3 totals 13 residues. Germline CDR1 MNHEY, CDR2 SMNVEV (reference sequence).

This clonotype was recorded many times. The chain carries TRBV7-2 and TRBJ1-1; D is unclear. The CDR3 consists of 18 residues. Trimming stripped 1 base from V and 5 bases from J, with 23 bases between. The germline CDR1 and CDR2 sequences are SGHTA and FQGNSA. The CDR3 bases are TGTGCCAGCAGCTTAGATTTTGGCAGAATCAATCCTTGGACTGAAGCTTTCTTT. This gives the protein CASSLDFGRINPWTEAFF.

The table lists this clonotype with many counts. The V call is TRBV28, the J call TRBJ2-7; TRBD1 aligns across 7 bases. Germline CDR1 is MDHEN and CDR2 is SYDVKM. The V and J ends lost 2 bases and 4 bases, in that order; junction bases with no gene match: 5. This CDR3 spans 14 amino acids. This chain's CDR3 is CASSLPDRRYEQYF. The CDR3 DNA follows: TGTGCCAGCAGTTTACCGGACAGGAGGTACGAGCAGTACTTC. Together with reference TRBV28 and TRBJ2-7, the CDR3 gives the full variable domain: DVKVTQSSRYLVKRTGEKVFLECVQDMDHENMFWYRQDPGLGLRLIYFSYDVKMKEKGDIPEGYSVSREKKERFSLILESASTNQTSMYLCASSLPDRRYEQYFGPGTRLTVT.

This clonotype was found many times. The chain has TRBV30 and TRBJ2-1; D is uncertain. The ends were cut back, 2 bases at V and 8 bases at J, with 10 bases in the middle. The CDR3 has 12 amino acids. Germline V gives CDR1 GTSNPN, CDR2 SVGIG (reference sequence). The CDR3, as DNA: TGTGCCTGGAGTCAGGTTGGCTATGAGCAGTTCTTC. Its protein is CAWSQVGYEQFF.

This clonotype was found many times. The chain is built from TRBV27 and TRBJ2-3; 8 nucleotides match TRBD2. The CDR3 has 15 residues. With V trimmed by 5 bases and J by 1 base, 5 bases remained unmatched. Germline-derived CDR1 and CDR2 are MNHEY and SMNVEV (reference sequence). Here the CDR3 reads CASSPTTSGTDTQYF. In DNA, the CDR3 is TGTGCCAGCAGTCCCACGACTAGCGGCACAGATACGCAGTATTTT.

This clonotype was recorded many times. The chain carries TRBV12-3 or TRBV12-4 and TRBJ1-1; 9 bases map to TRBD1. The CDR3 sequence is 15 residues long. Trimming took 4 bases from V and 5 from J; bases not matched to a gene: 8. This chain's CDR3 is CASSSGQGGRTEAFF. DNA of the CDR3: TGTGCCAGCAGTTCGGGACAGGGTGGCAGGACTGAAGCTTTCTTT.